The 30 T cell receptor beta chains presented below share a single source sample, sequenced in a study of cytomegalovirus exposure and HLA in healthy donors. Both 60 Vbeta primers and 13 Jbeta primers went into the PCR. Repertoires were generated with immunoSEQ multiplex PCR, while TCRdb's copy carries only in-frame clones and drops some. The sample includes 150,000 to 200,000 clones, around four fifths seen only once; the top ten take approximately 2.9%. The source material was PBMCs. Receptor source: a woman aged 50 to 65 in good health and CMV-seropositive.

This chain's CDR3 is CASSITGGTGELFF. CDR3 DNA: TGTGCCAGTAGTATAACAGGGGGAACCGGGGAGCTGTTTTTT. The J gene is TRBJ2-2, the V gene TRBV19, with 8 nucleotides matching TRBD1. Germline V gives CDR1 LNHDA, CDR2 SQIVND (reference sequence). This CDR3 has 14 residues. J was trimmed by 5 bases and V by 2 bases; bases with no gene match: 1.

The chain is built from TRBV11-2 and TRBJ2-3, with D uncertain. CDR3 length equals 15 residues. Trimming shortened V by 1 base and J by 3 bases, and 11 bases separated the two germline ends. Germline V gene sequence: CDR1 SGHAT, CDR2 FQNNGV. This CDR3 is CASSLGAVGTDTQYF. CDR3 bases: TGTGCCAGCAGCTTAGGGGCAGTTGGGACAGATACGCAGTATTTT.

The gene calls are TRBV11-3 and TRBJ2-1; 8 bases line up with TRBD2. The CDR3 has 15 amino acids. V shed 4 bases and J 5 bases; nucleotides not matched to a gene: 7. CDR1 SGHNT and CDR2 YENEEA come from the germline V gene. The CDR3 nucleotides are TGTGCCAGCAGCTCTCACTCGGGAGGGGACAATGAGCAGTTCTTC. Translated: CASSSHSGGDNEQFF.

Concerning this clone itself: Other nucleotide sequences from this sample produce the same CDR3. The genes are TRBV27 and TRBJ2-1; 7 bases map to TRBD2. The J segment lost 4 bases and the V segment lost 5 bases, leaving 8 bases of the junction unmatched. Germline V lookup: CDR1 MNHEY, CDR2 SMNVEV (reference sequence). This CDR3 is 15 amino acids long. The CDR3 DNA sequence: TGTGCCAGCAGTCCCCTTGGGGGGGGTTACAATGAGCAGTTCTTC. It yields the protein CASSPLGGGYNEQFF.

This chain links TRBV23-1 with TRBJ1-1; TRBD1 agrees at 8 bases. TRBV23-1 is an open reading frame, and its role is uncertain. J gave up 1 base and V 6 bases, and 4 bases lay outside the gene matches. This CDR3 comprises 14 residues. The CDR3 DNA follows: TGCGCCAGCAGCCGGACAGGGAAGAACACTGAAGCTTTCTTT. It encodes CASSRTGKNTEAFF.

V usage is TRBV4-2 and J usage is TRBJ1-1; D remains unclear. The ends were cut back, 4 bases at V and 0 bases at J, with 6 bases in the middle. The CDR3 has 13 amino acids. Germline V gene lookup returns CDR1 LGHNA and CDR2 YNFKEQ. In DNA, the CDR3 is TGTGCCAGCAGCCGAGACATGAACACTGAAGCTTTCTTT. This encodes CASSRDMNTEAFF.

This chain uses TRBV27 with TRBJ2-1; TRBD1 agrees at 9 bases. The V segment lost 6 bases and the J segment 10 bases; nucleotides outside the gene matches: 10. This CDR3 is 14 amino acids long. Germline CDR1 reads MNHEY; CDR2 reads SMNVEV (reference sequence). DNA of the CDR3: TGTGCCAGCAGCCAGCCGGGACAGGGTAGCGAGCAGTTCTTC. Its protein product is CASSQPGQGSEQFF.

The genes are TRBV4-1 and TRBJ2-2, with TRBD1 as a possible D gene (6 bases). Germline CDR1 is MGHRA and CDR2 is YSYEKL. The CDR3 is 16 residues long. Trimming shortened V by 0 bases and J by 4 bases, and 12 bases separated the two germline ends. Here the CDR3 reads CASSQDQGSVTGELFF. CDR3 in DNA: TGCGCCAGCAGCCAAGACCAGGGGAGTGTCACCGGGGAGCTGTTTTTT.

This clone was found once. V and J are TRBV6-1 and TRBJ1-4; D remains unclear. The CDR3 totals 14 residues. Germline V gene lookup returns CDR1 MNHNS and CDR2 SASEGT. V was trimmed by 6 bases and J by 8 bases, leaving 16 bases between them. The CDR3 DNA reads TGTGCCAGCAGCGGGCCGGGAGGCGGAGAAAAACTGTTTTTT. This translates into CASSGPGGGEKLFF.

V and J are TRBV2 and TRBJ2-3; 8 nucleotides match TRBD2. This CDR3 has 15 residues. V lost 7 bases and J lost 0; bases outside the gene matches: 6. Germline lookup yields CDR1 SNHLY and CDR2 FYNNEI. The CDR3 protein is CASTVAGISTDTQYF. CDR3 DNA: TGTGCCAGCACCGTAGCGGGGATTAGCACAGATACGCAGTATTTT.

CDR3 bases: TGCGCCAGCAGTTTTACCCTAGCGGGTAACACAGATACGCAGTATTTT. Protein product: CASSFTLAGNTDTQYF. The V call is TRBV5-1, the J call TRBJ2-3; 8 nucleotides line up with TRBD2. With 5 bases clipped from V and 2 bases from J, the junction kept 10 bases outside the gene matches. The CDR3 covers 16 residues. Germline CDR1 is SGHRS and CDR2 is YFSETQ.

In this sample, this clone turned up once. V gene TRBV11-2 combines with J gene TRBJ2-2; D is ambiguous. V was cut by 5 bases and J by 5 bases, with 6 bases left in between. The CDR3 sequence is 12 residues long. Germline V lookup: CDR1 SGHAT, CDR2 FQNNGV. The CDR3 loop reads CASSQLTGELFF. The CDR3 DNA sequence: TGTGCCAGCAGCCAATTGACCGGGGAGCTGTTTTTT.

V is TRBV2 and J is TRBJ2-7, with 10 positions matching TRBD2. Losses at the gene ends were 4 bases for V and 7 bases for J; bases not matched to a gene: 7. The CDR3 has 14 residues. CDR1 SNHLY and CDR2 FYNNEI come from the germline V gene. CDR3 sequence: CASSGTSGHGEQYF. As DNA, the CDR3 is TGTGCCAGCAGTGGGACTAGCGGTCATGGGGAGCAGTACTTC. The full variable domain, completed using reference TRBV2 and TRBJ2-7, is EPEVTQTPSHQVTQMGQEVILRCVPISNHLYFYWYRQILGQKVEFLVSFYNNEISEKSEIFDDQFSVERPDGSNFTLKIRSTKLEDSAMYFCASSGTSGHGEQYFGPGTRLTVT.

The table lists this clone with a count of one. The sample has other DNA sequences that encode this CDR3 too. The chain employs TRBV9 and TRBJ1-5, with D unclear. The V end was cut by 1 base, the J end by 0 bases, with 8 bases between. The germline V gene has CDR1 SGDLS and CDR2 YYNGEE. There are 15 residues in the CDR3. DNA for the CDR3: TGTGCCAGCAGCGTAACCGGGAATAGCAATCAGCCCCAGCATTTT. Protein sequence: CASSVTGNSNQPQHF.

This clone showed up just once. The rearrangement links TRBV4-3 to TRBJ1-5; TRBD1 matches 7 bases. The V gene's germline CDR1 is LGHNA and CDR2 YSLEER. Trimming took 4 bases from V and 1 from J; bases not matched to a gene: 7. The CDR3 runs 16 residues. The CDR3 nucleotides are TGCGCCAGCAGCCTGACAGGGTTAGGAAGCAATCAGCCCCAGCATTTT. It specifies CASSLTGLGSNQPQHF.

This clone has only one observation. The rearrangement joins TRBV5-4 to TRBJ2-7; 8 bases are a match to TRBD1. With V trimmed by 5 bases and J by 4 bases, 11 bases remained unmatched. Per germline, CDR1 SGHNT and CDR2 YYREEE (reference sequence). The CDR3 totals 15 residues. The DNA of the CDR3 is TGTGCCAGCAGTAATATCCGAGACAGGGGATACGAGCAGTACTTC. Its translation: CASSNIRDRGYEQYF.

V and J are TRBV9 and TRBJ2-3, with D possibly matching TRBD2 (5 bases). CDR1 is SGDLS and CDR2 is YYNGEE in the germline V gene. The CDR3 loop spans 14 amino acids. With 4 bases removed from V and 0 bases from J, the gap between germline ends came to 9 bases. CDR3 protein: CASSSGSSTDTQYF. The CDR3 nucleotides read TGTGCCAGCAGCAGCGGATCTAGCACAGATACGCAGTATTTT.

The CDR3 bases are TGTGCCAGCAGCTTAGGGACTACCGGTAATGGTTCACCCCTCCACTTT. Translating it yields CASSLGTTGNGSPLHF. The V gene is TRBV7-2, the J gene TRBJ1-6, with D uncertain. The V gene lost 1 base and the J gene lost 9 bases, with 16 bases spanning the gap. The CDR3 length is 16 residues. Per germline, CDR1 SGHTA and CDR2 FQGNSA.

This chain uses TRBV4-1 with TRBJ2-5; weak D call: TRBD2 (6 bases). V lost 0 bases and J lost 5, with 13 bases in between. CDR1 MGHRA and CDR2 YSYEKL come from the germline V gene. This CDR3 has 15 amino acids. CDR3 bases: TGCGCCAGCAGCCAAGATCCGGGCGGGGCGGAGACCCAGTACTTC. As protein: CASSQDPGGAETQYF.

Turning to this clone: A read error may produce the germline difference seen at one junction end. The rearrangement links TRBV5-6 to TRBJ1-2, with 7 positions matching TRBD1. The CDR3 extends over 11 amino acids. From germline, CDR1 is SGHDT and CDR2 YYEEEE. The CDR3 sequence is CASRNRGELAF. The CDR3 nucleotides are TGTGCCAGCAGAAACAGGGGCGAGCTGGCCTTC.

The chain recombines TRBV29-1 with TRBJ2-7; 11 bases map to TRBD1. This CDR3 has 15 amino acids. The germline gives CDR1 SQVTM, CDR2 ANQGSEA. The V and J ends lost 6 bases and 7 bases, in that order; junction bases with no gene match: 14. The CDR3 loop reads CSVKDGQGAIGEQYF. The CDR3 DNA follows: TGCAGCGTCAAAGACGGACAGGGGGCGATTGGGGAGCAGTACTTC.

Note on this clone: One junction end disagrees with the germline gene, perhaps due to a read error. Here the CDR3 reads CANSSKDRNTEAFF. The CDR3 DNA reads TGTGCCAACAGTAGTAAGGACAGGAACACTGAAGCTTTCTTT. The chain employs TRBV2 and TRBJ1-1, with TRBD1 as a possible D gene (6 bases). In germline, CDR1 is SNHLY, CDR2 FYNNEI. The CDR3 loop spans 14 amino acids.

The chain is built from TRBV4-3 and TRBJ2-3; the D gene is possibly TRBD1 (5 bases). CDR1 is LGHNA, CDR2 YSLEER, per germline. Trimming stripped 0 bases from V and 1 base from J, with 11 bases between. CDR3 size: 16 residues. The CDR3 loop reads CASSQDKGPGTDTQYF. The CDR3 nucleotides are TGCGCCAGCAGCCAAGATAAGGGGCCGGGCACAGATACGCAGTATTTT.

This clone was recorded only once. The chain recombines TRBV6-5 with TRBJ2-7, with 12 bases lining up with TRBD1. Germline V gene data show CDR1 as MNHEY and CDR2 as SVGAGI. CDR3 size: 15 residues. V lost 8 bases and J lost 6; bases outside the gene matches: 11. The CDR3 DNA follows: TGTGCCAGCGGACGGTTGGGACAGGGGGCTGGCGAGCAGTACTTC. Residues: CASGRLGQGAGEQYF.

This clone was recorded once. This chain connects TRBV9 to TRBJ2-3; 9 bases align to TRBD2. The CDR3 is made up of 16 amino acids. With V trimmed by 4 bases and J by 0 bases, 6 bases remained unmatched. Germline-derived CDR1 and CDR2 are SGDLS and YYNGEE. The CDR3 nucleotides are TGTGCCAGCAGCACCCGAACTAGCGGGAGCACAGATACGCAGTATTTT. Residues: CASSTRTSGSTDTQYF.

This clone appeared a single time. The V and J genes are TRBV2 and TRBJ1-2, with 8 bases matching TRBD1. The CDR3 sequence is 15 residues long. V lost 2 bases, J lost 5 bases, and 7 bases stayed unmatched. Germline CDR1 and CDR2: SNHLY and FYNNEI. In DNA, the CDR3 is TGTGCCAGCAGTGAACAAGGAACAGGGGGATATGGCTACACCTTC. As protein: CASSEQGTGGYGYTF. The whole variable domain, filled in from reference TRBV2 and TRBJ1-2, reads EPEVTQTPSHQVTQMGQEVILRCVPISNHLYFYWYRQILGQKVEFLVSFYNNEISEKSEIFDDQFSVERPDGSNFTLKIRSTKLEDSAMYFCASSEQGTGGYGYTFGSGTRLTVV.

This clone showed up just a few times. This chain uses TRBV5-6 with TRBJ2-7; 7 nucleotides agree with TRBD1. The CDR3 runs 13 residues. In germline, CDR1 is SGHDT, CDR2 YYEEEE. V was pared by 6 bases and J by 3 bases, with 6 bases of the junction left unmatched. The CDR3 DNA is TGTGCCAGCACCCTGACAGGGAACTACGAGCAGTACTTC. The encoded protein is CASTLTGNYEQYF.

This clone was detected a few times. The chain employs TRBV6-6 and TRBJ2-6; D possibly corresponds to TRBD1 (6 bases). Germline CDR1 and CDR2: MNHNY and SVGAGI (reference sequence). The germline V and J ends were trimmed by 4 bases and 4 bases, with 8 bases remaining between them. The CDR3 sequence is 14 residues long. Here the CDR3 DNA reads TGTGCCAGCAGTTCGGGACACGGGGCCAACGTCCTGACTTTC. Translated: CASSSGHGANVLTF.

The V and J genes are TRBV11-1 and TRBJ1-1, with TRBD1 matching 8 bases. CDR1 and CDR2 from the germline V gene are SGHAT and FQDESV (reference sequence). This CDR3 region has 14 residues. The V segment lost 6 bases and the J segment 1 base; nucleotides outside the gene matches: 4. CDR3 DNA sequence: TGTGCCAGCAGACGACAGGGGAGGAACACTGAAGCTTTCTTT. It specifies CASRRQGRNTEAFF.

The CDR3 sequence: CASNRDPNTEAFF. DNA for the CDR3: TGTGCCAGCAATCGAGATCCGAACACTGAAGCTTTCTTT. This sequence joins TRBV6-6 and TRBJ1-1; D is ambiguous. The CDR3 contains 13 residues. Trimming cost V 7 bases and J 1 base, with 10 bases left between them. Germline V gives CDR1 MNHNY, CDR2 SVGAGI (reference sequence).